The next 22 T cell receptor beta chains were all read from a single sample in a study of T cell responses to AZD1222 COVID-19 vaccine. The protocol was immunoSEQ multiplex PCR, while the TCRdb copy is restricted to in-frame clones and leaves out a portion. The table lists tens of thousands of clones, under 95% of them singletons. The source was peripheral blood, collected on day 0 of MenACWY control vaccination. These TCRs come from an adult in good health.

The rearrangement joins TRBV30 to TRBJ2-5; D assignment may be TRBD1 or TRBD2 (5 bases each). The germline CDR1 and CDR2 sequences are GTSNPN and SVGIG (reference sequence). This CDR3 comprises 17 residues. Between the trimmed V and J ends, which lost 2 bases and 7 bases, there was a span of 26 bases. This CDR3 is CAWSPHPPGINQGTQYF. The DNA for the CDR3 is TGTGCCTGGAGTCCCCACCCTCCGGGAATTAACCAGGGGACCCAGTACTTC.

The rearrangement links TRBV10-2 to TRBJ1-1, with unresolved D. Germline loops: CDR1 WSHSY, CDR2 SAAADI. The CDR3 is made up of 12 amino acids. Deletions cut 5 bases from V and 4 bases from J, with 8 bases between. The CDR3: CASSLGSTEAFF. The CDR3 bases are TGCGCCAGCAGTCTAGGCTCCACTGAAGCTTTCTTT.

This chain links TRBV4-3 with TRBJ1-2; tentative D call: TRBD1 (6 bases). The CDR3 sequence is 16 residues long. Germline V CDR1 and CDR2: LGHNA, YSLEER. V was clipped by 0 bases and J by 4 bases, with 15 bases between them. For the CDR3, the DNA is TGCGCCAGCAGCCAAGATAGGGACTGGGGGCCCTATGGCTACACCTTC. Amino acids: CASSQDRDWGPYGYTF.

This clone was seen once. The genes are TRBV10-3 and TRBJ2-1; D gene ambiguous. V gave up 6 bases and J gave up 0 bases, with 15 bases separating them. Per the germline V gene, CDR1 is ENHRY and CDR2 is SYGVKD. CDR3 size: 16 residues. The CDR3 protein is CAIRARGSSSYNEQFF. The CDR3 DNA follows: TGTGCCATCAGGGCGAGAGGATCTAGCTCCTACAATGAGCAGTTCTTC.

The chain uses TRBV27 and TRBJ2-7; tentative D call: TRBD1 (6 bases). From germline, CDR1 is MNHEY and CDR2 SMNVEV (reference sequence). V gave up 9 bases and J gave up 6 bases, with 18 bases separating them. There are 13 residues in the CDR3. The CDR3 DNA reads as TGTGCCAGTTCCTTCGGACAGTTCGGCGAGCAGTACTTC. Protein sequence: CASSFGQFGEQYF.

This sequence joins TRBV4-3 and TRBJ2-1, with 7 bases aligning to TRBD2. After removal of 1 base from V and 3 bases from J, the junction contained 9 bases not matched to a gene. This CDR3 has 17 amino acids. The V gene's germline CDR1 is LGHNA and CDR2 YSLEER. This CDR3 is CASSQAAYREVYNEQFF. The CDR3 region has the DNA TGCGCCAGCAGCCAAGCGGCGTATCGGGAGGTCTACAATGAGCAGTTCTTC.

V is TRBV28 and J is TRBJ1-2; a weak D match, TRBD1 (6 bases). This CDR3 has 12 amino acids. Germline CDR1 is MDHEN and CDR2 is SYDVKM. V was pared by 7 bases and J by 2 bases, with 8 bases between. DNA of the CDR3: TGTGCCAGCACGGACAGAAACTATGGCTACACCTTC. It is translated as CASTDRNYGYTF.

This clone was counted a single time. J is TRBJ2-3 and V is TRBV24-1, with 10 bases matching TRBD2. V gave up 5 bases and J gave up 4 bases; unmatched junction bases: 5. The CDR3 length is 15 residues. Looked up from germline, CDR1 is KGHDR and CDR2 is SFDVKD. This CDR3 reads CATSAGLAWADTQYF. The CDR3 DNA follows: TGTGCCACCAGTGCGGGACTAGCGTGGGCAGATACGCAGTATTTT.

CDR3: CAWSVQGWGSPLHF. The DNA of the CDR3 is TGTGCCTGGAGTGTACAAGGTTGGGGCTCACCCCTCCACTTT. V is TRBV30 and J is TRBJ1-6; maybe TRBD1 (5 bases). The CDR3 consists of 14 residues. Trimming shortened V by 0 bases and J by 10 bases, and 13 bases separated the two germline ends. Per the germline V gene, CDR1 is GTSNPN and CDR2 is SVGIG (reference sequence).

The CDR3 DNA follows: TGTGCCAGCAGGGTTCTGGCGATACAAGAGACCCAGTACTTC. Translating it yields CASRVLAIQETQYF. This sequence joins TRBV2 and TRBJ2-5; D remains unclear. The CDR3 totals 14 residues. With 6 bases removed from V and 2 bases from J, the gap between germline ends came to 13 bases. CDR1 and CDR2 from the germline V gene are SNHLY and FYNNEI.

The chain carries TRBV4-2 and TRBJ2-1; 10 bases match TRBD2. The CDR3 is 20 residues long. Germline-derived CDR1 and CDR2 are LGHNA and YNFKEQ. The trim removed 1 base at V and 0 bases at J, leaving 12 bases unmatched. CDR3: CASSQVQSSGRKNSYNEQFF. As DNA, the CDR3 is TGTGCCAGCAGCCAAGTTCAATCTAGCGGGAGAAAGAACTCCTACAATGAGCAGTTCTTC.

This rearrangement joins TRBV5-8 to TRBJ1-1, with D tentatively TRBD1 (5 bases). Trimming removed 1 base from V and 4 bases from J, with 11 bases in between. Germline assignment: CDR1 SGHTS and CDR2 YDEGEE. The CDR3 extends over 14 amino acids. The CDR3: CASSLQGMSTEAFF. DNA of the CDR3: TGTGCCAGCAGCTTGCAGGGTATGAGCACTGAAGCTTTCTTT.

V is TRBV28 and J is TRBJ1-3; no clear D gene. CDR3 length: 14 residues. CDR1 and CDR2 (germline): MDHEN, SYDVKM. The V gene lost 3 bases and the J gene lost 0 bases, with 6 bases spanning the gap. The CDR3 bases are TGTGCCAGCAGTTTGCGGCTCTCTGGAAACACCATATATTTT. This gives the protein CASSLRLSGNTIYF.

The chain uses TRBV3-1 (or the pseudogene TRBV3-2) and TRBJ1-4; the D is unclear. Germline loops: CDR1 LGHDT, CDR2 YNNKEL (reference sequence). This CDR3 spans 13 amino acids. V lost 6 bases, J lost 10 bases, and 15 bases lay in between. In DNA form, the CDR3 reads TGTGCCAGCAGTCCCGGGAATCCGGTAAAACTGTTTTTT. Encoded protein: CASSPGNPVKLFF.

This rearrangement joins TRBV6-5 to TRBJ1-2; D is possibly TRBD1 (5 bases). CDR3 size: 16 residues. Trimming stripped 3 bases from V and 4 bases from J, with 18 bases between. Germline CDR1 and CDR2: MNHEY and SVGAGI. CDR3 nucleotide sequence: TGTGCCAGCAGTTATCGTGGGGCAGCAAAAGGCTATGGCTACACCTTC. Its translation is CASSYRGAAKGYGYTF.

CDR3 loop: CASSSLDTDGYTF. The CDR3 bases are TGTGCCAGCAGTTCCCTTGATACAGATGGCTACACCTTC. The chain recombines TRBV6-5 with TRBJ1-2; D is undetermined. The CDR3 totals 13 residues. The V and J ends lost 4 bases and 6 bases respectively, with 12 bases between them. CDR1 is MNHEY and CDR2 is SVGAGI in the germline V gene.

For the CDR3, the DNA is TGTGCCAGCAGCCACAGGGCCAGCGGGGGCTACACCTTC. Its translation: CASSHRASGGYTF. The V call is TRBV2, the J call TRBJ1-2, with TRBD1 as a possible D gene (6 bases). Germline V gene sequence: CDR1 SNHLY, CDR2 FYNNEI. This CDR3 comprises 13 residues. V lost 6 bases to trimming and J lost 8 bases, with 16 bases between them.

The rearrangement links TRBV7-3 to TRBJ2-2; TRBD1 or TRBD2 may be the D gene (5 bases each). The V gene's germline CDR1 is SGHTA and CDR2 FQGTGA. Between the trimmed V and J ends, which lost 4 bases and 5 bases, there was a span of 20 bases. The CDR3 contains 17 residues. CDR3 region: CASSSEPGPPRTGELFF. The CDR3 nucleotides are TGTGCCAGCAGCTCAGAACCGGGACCCCCGAGGACCGGGGAGCTGTTTTTT.

The chain is built from TRBV3-1 (or the pseudogene TRBV3-2) and TRBJ1-1; D unresolved. Trimming took off 4 bases at V and 3 bases at J, with 9 bases between the two ends. The CDR3 runs to 13 residues. Per germline, CDR1 LGHDT and CDR2 YNNKEL (reference sequence). CDR3 sequence: CASSPREYTEAFF. The CDR3 DNA follows: TGTGCCAGCAGCCCGAGGGAATACACTGAAGCTTTCTTT.

The chain couples TRBV5-5 to TRBJ2-3; 8 nucleotides align to TRBD1. The CDR3 is 14 amino acids. The V gene's germline CDR1 is SGHKS and CDR2 YYEKEE (reference sequence). Unmatched junction bases numbered 1, after V lost 4 bases and J lost 0 bases. CDR3 sequence reads: CASSGQGSTDTQYF. In DNA, the CDR3 is TGTGCCAGCAGCGGACAGGGTAGCACAGATACGCAGTATTTT.

The chain joins TRBV19 to TRBJ2-1, with D possibly called TRBD1 or TRBD2 (5 bases each). Per the germline V gene, CDR1 is LNHDA and CDR2 is SQIVND (reference sequence). V lost 4 bases, J lost 9 bases, and 10 bases lay in between. The CDR3 totals 12 residues. In DNA form, the CDR3 reads TGTGCCAGTAGTACGGCAGGGAGTGAGCAGTTCTTC. This translates into CASSTAGSEQFF.

This rearrangement joins TRBV7-6 to TRBJ1-2; D ambiguous. CDR3 length: 15 residues. The V end was cut by 5 bases, the J end by 3 bases, with 16 bases between. Germline-derived CDR1 and CDR2 are SGHVS and FNYEAQ. CDR3 nucleotide sequence: TGTGCCAGCAGCCCCGGGAGTATGAGCGACTATGGCTACACCTTC. This translates into CASSPGSMSDYGYTF.